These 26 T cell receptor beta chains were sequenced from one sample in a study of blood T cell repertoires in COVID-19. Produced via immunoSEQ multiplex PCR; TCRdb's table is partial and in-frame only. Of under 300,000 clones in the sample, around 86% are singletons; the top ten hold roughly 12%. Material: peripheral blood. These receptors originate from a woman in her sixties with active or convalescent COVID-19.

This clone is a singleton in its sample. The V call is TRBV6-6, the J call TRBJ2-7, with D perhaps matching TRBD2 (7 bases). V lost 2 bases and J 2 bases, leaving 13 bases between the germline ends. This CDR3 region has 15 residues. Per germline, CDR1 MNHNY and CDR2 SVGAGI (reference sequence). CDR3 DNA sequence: TGTGCCAGCAGTTACGGAGGGGGGGCCCCCTACGAGCAGTACTTC. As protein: CASSYGGGAPYEQYF.

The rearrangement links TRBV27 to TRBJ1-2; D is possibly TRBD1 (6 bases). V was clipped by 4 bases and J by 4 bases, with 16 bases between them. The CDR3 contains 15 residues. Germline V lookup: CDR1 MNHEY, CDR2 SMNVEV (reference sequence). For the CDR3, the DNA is TGTGCCAGCAGTTCCGCGTGGGGGCGCAGCTATGGCTACACCTTC. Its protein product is CASSSAWGRSYGYTF.

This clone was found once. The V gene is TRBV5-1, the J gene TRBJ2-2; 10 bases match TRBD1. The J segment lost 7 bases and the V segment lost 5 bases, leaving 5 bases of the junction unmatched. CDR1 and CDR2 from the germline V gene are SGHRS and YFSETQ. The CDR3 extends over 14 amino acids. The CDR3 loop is CASRPGQGFGELFF. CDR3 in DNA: TGCGCCAGCAGACCGGGACAGGGGTTCGGGGAGCTGTTTTTT.

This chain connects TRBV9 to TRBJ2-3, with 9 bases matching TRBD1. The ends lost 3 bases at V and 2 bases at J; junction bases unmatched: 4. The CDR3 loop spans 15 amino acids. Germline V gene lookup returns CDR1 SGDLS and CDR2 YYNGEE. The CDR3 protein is CASSARQGDTDTQYF. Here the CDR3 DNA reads TGTGCCAGCAGCGCCCGACAGGGGGACACAGATACGCAGTATTTT.

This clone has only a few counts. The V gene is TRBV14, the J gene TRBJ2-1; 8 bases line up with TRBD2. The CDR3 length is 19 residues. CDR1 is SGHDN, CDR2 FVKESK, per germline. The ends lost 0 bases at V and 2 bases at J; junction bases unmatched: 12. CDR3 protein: CASSQEEGFGGAAYNEQFF. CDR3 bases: TGTGCCAGCAGCCAAGAAGAAGGCTTCGGGGGGGCGGCCTACAATGAGCAGTTCTTC.

CDR3 nucleotides: TGTGCCAGCAGTGCTACAGGGTCGGAAAATGAGCAGTTCTTC. Its protein is CASSATGSENEQFF. This sequence joins TRBV6-4 and TRBJ2-1; TRBD1 might be the D (6 bases). V lost 4 bases and J 7 bases, leaving 14 bases between the germline ends. This CDR3 is 14 amino acids long. Germline loops: CDR1 MRHNA, CDR2 SNTAGT.

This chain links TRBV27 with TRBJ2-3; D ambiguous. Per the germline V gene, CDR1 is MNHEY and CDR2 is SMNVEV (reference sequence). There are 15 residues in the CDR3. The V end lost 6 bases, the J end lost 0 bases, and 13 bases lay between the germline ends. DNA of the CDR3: TGTGCCAGCAGCCTCAATAGCCCCAGCACAGATACGCAGTATTTT. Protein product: CASSLNSPSTDTQYF.

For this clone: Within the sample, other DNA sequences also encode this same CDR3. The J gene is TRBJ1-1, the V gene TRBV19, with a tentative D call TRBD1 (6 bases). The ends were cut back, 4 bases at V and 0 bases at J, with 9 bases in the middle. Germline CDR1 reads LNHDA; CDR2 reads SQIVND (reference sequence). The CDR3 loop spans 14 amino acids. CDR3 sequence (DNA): TGTGCCAGTAGTACCGGACAGATGAACACTGAAGCTTTCTTT. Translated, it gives CASSTGQMNTEAFF. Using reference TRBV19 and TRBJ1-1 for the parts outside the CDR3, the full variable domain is DGGITQSPKYLFRKEGQNVTLSCEQNLNHDAMYWYRQDPGQGLRLIYYSQIVNDFQKGDIAEGYSVSREKKESFPLTVTSAQKNPTAFYLCASSTGQMNTEAFFGQGTRLTVV.

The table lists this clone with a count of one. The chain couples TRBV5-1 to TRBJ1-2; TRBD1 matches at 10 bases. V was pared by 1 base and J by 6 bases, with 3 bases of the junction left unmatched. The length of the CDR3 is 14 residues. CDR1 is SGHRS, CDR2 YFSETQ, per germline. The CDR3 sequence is CASSLNDRGHGYTF. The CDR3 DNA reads TGCGCCAGCAGCTTGAACGACAGGGGGCATGGCTACACCTTC.

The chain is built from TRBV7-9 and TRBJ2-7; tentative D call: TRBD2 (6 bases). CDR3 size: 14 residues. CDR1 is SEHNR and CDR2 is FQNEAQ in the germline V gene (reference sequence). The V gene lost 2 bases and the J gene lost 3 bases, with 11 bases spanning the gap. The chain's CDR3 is CASSLLAAGYEQYF. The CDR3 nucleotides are TGTGCCAGCAGCTTATTAGCGGCGGGCTACGAGCAGTACTTC.

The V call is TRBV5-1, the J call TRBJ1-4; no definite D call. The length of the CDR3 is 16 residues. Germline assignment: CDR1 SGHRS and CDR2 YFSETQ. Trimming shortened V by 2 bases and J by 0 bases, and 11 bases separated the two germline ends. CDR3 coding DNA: TGCGCCAGCAGCTTCGGGGTGGCGGCAACTAATGAAAAACTGTTTTTT. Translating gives CASSFGVAATNEKLFF.

CDR3 loop: CASSLQTFSTDTQYF. CDR3 DNA sequence: TGTGCCAGCAGCTTACAGACTTTTAGCACAGATACGCAGTATTTT. The chain recombines TRBV7-9 with TRBJ2-3; D remains unclear. The CDR3 spans 15 residues. Germline V gives CDR1 SEHNR, CDR2 FQNEAQ (reference sequence). Trimming removed 2 bases from V and 0 bases from J, with 9 bases in between.

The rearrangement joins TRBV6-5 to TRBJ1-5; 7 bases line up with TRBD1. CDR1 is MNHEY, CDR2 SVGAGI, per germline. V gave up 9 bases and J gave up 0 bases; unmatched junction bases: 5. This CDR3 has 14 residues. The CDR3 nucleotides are TGTGCCAGTCTGACAGGGATTAGCAATCAGCCCCAGCATTTT. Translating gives CASLTGISNQPQHF.

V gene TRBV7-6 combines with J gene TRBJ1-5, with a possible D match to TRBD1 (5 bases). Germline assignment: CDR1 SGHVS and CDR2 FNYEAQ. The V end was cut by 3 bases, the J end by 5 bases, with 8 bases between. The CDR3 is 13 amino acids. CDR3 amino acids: CASSLGGDQPQHF. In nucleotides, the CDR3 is TGTGCCAGCAGCTTGGGAGGGGATCAGCCCCAGCATTTT.

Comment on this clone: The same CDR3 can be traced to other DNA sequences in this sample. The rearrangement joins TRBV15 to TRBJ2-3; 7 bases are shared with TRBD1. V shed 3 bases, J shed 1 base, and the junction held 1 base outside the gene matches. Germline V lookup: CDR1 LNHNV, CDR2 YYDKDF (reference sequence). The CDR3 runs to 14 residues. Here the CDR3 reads CATSSQGGTDTQYF. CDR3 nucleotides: TGTGCCACCAGCAGCCAGGGGGGCACAGATACGCAGTATTTT.

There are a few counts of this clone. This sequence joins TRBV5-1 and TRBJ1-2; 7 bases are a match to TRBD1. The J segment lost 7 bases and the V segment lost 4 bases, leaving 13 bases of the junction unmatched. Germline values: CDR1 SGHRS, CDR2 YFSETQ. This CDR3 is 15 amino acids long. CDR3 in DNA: TGCGCCAGCAGCCCAAACCCCCAGGGGGATGGTGGCTACACCTTC. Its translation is CASSPNPQGDGGYTF.

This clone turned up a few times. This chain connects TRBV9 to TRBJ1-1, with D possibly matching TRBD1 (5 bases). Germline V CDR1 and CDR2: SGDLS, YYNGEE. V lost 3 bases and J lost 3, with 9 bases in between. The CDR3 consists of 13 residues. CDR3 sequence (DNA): TGTGCCAGCAGCGCGGGGGAGTACACTGAAGCTTTCTTT. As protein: CASSAGEYTEAFF.

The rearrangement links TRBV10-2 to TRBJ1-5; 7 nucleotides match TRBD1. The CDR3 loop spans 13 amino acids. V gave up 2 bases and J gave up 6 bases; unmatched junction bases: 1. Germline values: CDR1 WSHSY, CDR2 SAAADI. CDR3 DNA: TGCGCCAGCAGTGAGCAGGGGGGTCAGCCCCAGCATTTT. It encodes CASSEQGGQPQHF.

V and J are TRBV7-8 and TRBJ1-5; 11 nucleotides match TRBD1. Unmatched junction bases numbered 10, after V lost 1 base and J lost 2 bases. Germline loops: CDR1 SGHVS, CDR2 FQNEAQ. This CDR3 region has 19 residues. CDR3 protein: CASSLVIWTGGAGNQPQHF. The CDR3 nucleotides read TGTGCCAGCAGCTTAGTCATTTGGACAGGGGGCGCGGGCAATCAGCCCCAGCATTTT.

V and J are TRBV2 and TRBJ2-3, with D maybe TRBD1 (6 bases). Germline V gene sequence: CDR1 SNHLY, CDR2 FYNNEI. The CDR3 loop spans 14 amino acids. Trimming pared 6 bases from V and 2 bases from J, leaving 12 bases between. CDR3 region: CASRLTGVTDTQYF. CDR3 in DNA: TGTGCCAGCAGGTTGACAGGAGTCACAGATACGCAGTATTTT.

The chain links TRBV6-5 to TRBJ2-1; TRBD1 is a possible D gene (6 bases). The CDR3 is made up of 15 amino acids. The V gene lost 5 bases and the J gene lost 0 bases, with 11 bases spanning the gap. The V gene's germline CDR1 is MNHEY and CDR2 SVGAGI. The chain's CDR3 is CASSNRDNSYNEQFF. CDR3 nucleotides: TGTGCCAGCAGTAACCGGGACAACTCCTACAATGAGCAGTTCTTC.

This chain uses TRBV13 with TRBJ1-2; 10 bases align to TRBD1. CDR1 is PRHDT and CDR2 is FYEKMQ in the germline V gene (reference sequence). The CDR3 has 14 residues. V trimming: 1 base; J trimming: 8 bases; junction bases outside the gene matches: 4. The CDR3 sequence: CASSLAGQGWGYTF. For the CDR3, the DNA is TGTGCCAGCAGCTTAGCGGGACAGGGGTGGGGCTACACCTTC.

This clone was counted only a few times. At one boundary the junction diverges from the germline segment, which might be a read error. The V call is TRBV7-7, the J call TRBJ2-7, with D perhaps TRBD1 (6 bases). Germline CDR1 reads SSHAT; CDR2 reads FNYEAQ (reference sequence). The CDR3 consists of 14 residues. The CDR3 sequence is CASSFAPQGYEQYF. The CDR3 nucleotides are TGTGCTAGCAGCTTCGCCCCTCAGGGGTACGAGCAGTACTTC.

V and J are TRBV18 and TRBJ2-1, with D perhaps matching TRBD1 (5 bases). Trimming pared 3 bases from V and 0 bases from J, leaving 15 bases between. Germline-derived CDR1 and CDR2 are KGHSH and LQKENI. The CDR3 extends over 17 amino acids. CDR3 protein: CASSPLPLRDSYNEQFF. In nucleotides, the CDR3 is TGTGCCAGCTCACCCCTGCCCCTCAGGGACTCCTACAATGAGCAGTTCTTC.

For the CDR3, the DNA is TGCAGCGTTGTCGGTGCTGGGGCCAACGTCCTGACTTTC. Protein product: CSVVGAGANVLTF. The chain combines TRBV29-1 with TRBJ2-6; D call uncertain. The CDR3 runs to 13 residues. Germline CDR1 is SQVTM and CDR2 is ANQGSEA. V was pared by 4 bases and J by 2 bases, with 6 bases between.

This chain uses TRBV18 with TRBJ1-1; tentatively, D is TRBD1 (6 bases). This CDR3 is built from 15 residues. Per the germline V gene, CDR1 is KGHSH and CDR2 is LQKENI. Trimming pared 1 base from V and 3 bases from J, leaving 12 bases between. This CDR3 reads CASSPRGLGHTEAFF. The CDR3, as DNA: TGTGCCAGCTCACCACGGGGGCTAGGGCACACTGAAGCTTTCTTT.